The 27 T cell receptor beta chains listed next were all sequenced from one sample in a study of CXCR3-negative and CXCR3-positive naive CD8 T cells. Overall study findings and caveats: Higher TRB CDR3 hydrophobicity marked CXCR3-positive naive cells relative to CXCR3-negative naive cells.

UMI-labeled 5' RACE yielded the TRB cDNA libraries. Each CDR3 protein gets one entry in TCRdb, which reprocessed the 5' RACE reads and gives no DNA. Its table records over 150,000 distinct CDR3 sequences. Antigen specificity for these receptors is unknown. The sequenced sample consisted of naive CXCR3+ CD8+ T cells from blood. Subset indicated: CD45RO-CCR7+CD27+CD95- naive CD8+ T cells expressing CXCR3 (TNR3+). All receptors come from a human donor in good health. Some clones in this sample may be carry-over from other donors' samples.

The V call is TRBV28, the J call TRBJ1-5; no DNA is available, so the TRBD1 call from TCRdb remains unchecked. Germline loops: CDR1 MDHEN, CDR2 SYDVKM. CDR3 length equals 14 residues. The CDR3 sequence is CASSHTGAGQPQHF.

The genes are TRBV15 and TRBJ1-2; without DNA, the TCRdb call of TRBD1 cannot be checked. The CDR3 is made up of 14 amino acids. Germline assignment: CDR1 LNHNV and CDR2 YYDKDF (reference sequence). The CDR3 reads CATSAHRGNYGYTF. Full variable domain (outside the CDR3, taken from reference TRBV15 and TRBJ1-2): DAMVIQNPRYQVTQFGKPVTLSCSQTLNHNVMYWYQQKSSQAPKLLFHYYDKDFNNEADTPDNFQSRRPNTSFCFLDIRSPGLGDTAMYLCATSAHRGNYGYTFGSGTRLTVV.

J is TRBJ1-1 and V is TRBV21-1. TRBV21-1 is a documented pseudogene. This CDR3 comprises 17 residues. CDR3 sequence: CASSNIGRIRENTEAFF.

CDR3 region: CASSYGAGKETQYF. The chain couples TRBV7-7 to TRBJ2-5; the TCRdb D gene call, TRBD2, has no DNA to confirm it. The CDR3 covers 14 residues. Germline CDR1 reads SSHAT; CDR2 reads FNYEAQ (reference sequence).

V gene TRBV7-9 combines with J gene TRBJ1-4; TCRdb selects TRBD1, and the lack of DNA leaves this call unchecked. The CDR3 loop spans 15 amino acids. Germline V gene sequence: CDR1 SEHNR, CDR2 FQNEAQ (reference sequence). CDR3 protein: CASSSVGQSNEKLFF. The entire variable domain, with the rest obtained from reference TRBV7-9 and TRBJ1-4, is as follows: DTGVSQNPRHKITKRGQNVTFRCDPISEHNRLYWYRQTLGQGPEFLTYFQNEAQLEKSRLLSDRFSAERPKGSFSTLEIQRTEQGDSAMYLCASSSVGQSNEKLFFGSGTQLSVL.

The chain has TRBV27 and TRBJ2-7; lacking DNA, the TRBD1 call made by TCRdb goes unchecked. CDR3 size: 14 residues. Germline loops: CDR1 MNHEY, CDR2 SMNVEV (reference sequence). CDR3 protein: CASSWGQGAYEQYF.

This sequence joins TRBV28 and TRBJ2-7; TCRdb's assignment of TRBD2 cannot be checked, as there is no DNA. The CDR3 runs to 16 residues. Germline V gene lookup returns CDR1 MDHEN and CDR2 SYDVKM. Here the CDR3 reads CASRRERGAGTYEQYF.

This chain uses TRBV29-1 with TRBJ1-5. The germline V gene has CDR1 SQVTM and CDR2 ANQGSEA. This CDR3 spans 14 amino acids. This CDR3 reads CSALTGTEGQPQHF.

The chain uses TRBV7-6 and TRBJ2-3; TCRdb gives TRBD1 as the D gene, but with no DNA this cannot be confirmed. CDR1 and CDR2 from the germline V gene are SGHVS and FNYEAQ. CDR3 length: 16 residues. The CDR3 sequence: CASSSLTGNLEDTQYF.

The chain carries TRBV7-9 and TRBJ2-3; TCRdb's assignment of TRBD1 cannot be checked, as there is no DNA. Germline lookup yields CDR1 SEHNR and CDR2 FQNEAQ (reference sequence). The CDR3 is 13 amino acids. CDR3 sequence: CASSLPLTDTQYF.

The chain carries TRBV28 and TRBJ2-7; checking the TCRdb D call of TRBD2 is not possible without DNA. CDR3 length: 14 residues. Germline V gives CDR1 MDHEN, CDR2 SYDVKM. The CDR3 loop is CASRGLADHYEQYF. Based on the CDR3 plus reference TRBV28 and TRBJ2-7, the full variable domain is DVKVTQSSRYLVKRTGEKVFLECVQDMDHENMFWYRQDPGLGLRLIYFSYDVKMKEKGDIPEGYSVSREKKERFSLILESASTNQTSMYLCASRGLADHYEQYFGPGTRLTVT.

The chain carries TRBV12-3 or TRBV12-4 and TRBJ2-7; the D call of TRBD1 rests on TCRdb alone, since no DNA is present to check it. This CDR3 region has 14 residues. The CDR3: CASSHPGQSYEQYF.

This chain joins TRBV5-6 and TRBJ2-7; TCRdb outputs TRBD2, but without DNA this stays unchecked. The CDR3 runs to 14 residues. The germline gives CDR1 SGHDT, CDR2 YYEEEE. The CDR3 loop is CASSFGTAPYEQYF.

The chain uses TRBV5-1 and TRBJ1-2. The CDR3 runs to 16 residues. The germline CDR1 and CDR2 sequences are SGHRS and YFSETQ. Here the CDR3 reads CASSLSGGYSNYGYTF.

The chain combines TRBV7-9 with TRBJ1-1. Germline V CDR1 and CDR2: SEHNR, FQNEAQ (reference sequence). The CDR3 length is 16 residues. CDR3 region: CASSDSGPRENTEAFF.

The rearrangement joins TRBV28 to TRBJ2-6; no DNA is available, so the TRBD1 call from TCRdb remains unchecked. Germline loops: CDR1 MDHEN, CDR2 SYDVKM. The CDR3 spans 18 residues. This CDR3 is CASHGGQGAFSGANVLTF.

The chain joins TRBV29-1 to TRBJ2-5; TCRdb's D call, TRBD1, is unchecked because there is no DNA. The CDR3 length is 14 residues. The germline gives CDR1 SQVTM, CDR2 ANQGSEA. This CDR3 reads CSVEHLGQQETQYF.

The genes are TRBV3-2 and TRBJ1-5. TRBV3-2 is reported as a pseudogene. This CDR3 contains 16 residues. This CDR3 is CASSLGSTRGNQPQHF.

J is TRBJ1-2 and V is TRBV7-9; TCRdb's D call, TRBD1, is unchecked because there is no DNA. Germline assignment: CDR1 SEHNR and CDR2 FQNEAQ (reference sequence). This CDR3 is built from 14 residues. The CDR3 spells CASSSTGQEAGYTF.

The chain uses TRBV4-3 and TRBJ2-7; TCRdb calls TRBD2, which cannot be checked without DNA. From germline, CDR1 is LGHNA and CDR2 YSLEER. The CDR3 consists of 14 residues. This chain's CDR3 is CASSQALPGEEQYF.

V is TRBV12-3 or TRBV12-4 and J is TRBJ2-1; the TCRdb call, TRBD2, lacks DNA for checking. This CDR3 is built from 13 residues. This chain's CDR3 is CASSLLPNNEQFF.

J is TRBJ2-7 and V is TRBV4-1; TCRdb returns TRBD1, unconfirmable since there is no DNA. Germline loops: CDR1 MGHRA, CDR2 YSYEKL. The CDR3 has 14 amino acids. Here the CDR3 reads CASSLAGAPYEQYF.

The chain recombines TRBV6-2 or TRBV6-3 with TRBJ2-1. From germline, CDR1 is MNHEY and CDR2 SVGEGT. The CDR3 extends over 15 amino acids. This chain's CDR3 is CASSYAHVSYNEQFF.

The CDR3 here is CASSLGGIGQYF. The gene calls are TRBV13 and TRBJ2-7. Germline assignment: CDR1 PRHDT and CDR2 FYEKMQ (reference sequence). There are 12 residues in the CDR3.

The CDR3 sequence: CASSSREGGYEQYF. The chain has TRBV12-3 or TRBV12-4 and TRBJ2-7; TCRdb's assignment of TRBD2 cannot be checked, as there is no DNA. The CDR3 is 14 amino acids.

J is TRBJ2-1 and V is TRBV2. This CDR3 is 12 amino acids long. Germline CDR1 and CDR2: SNHLY and FYNNEI. The CDR3: CASSEFGREQFF.

The J gene is TRBJ2-1, the V gene TRBV24-1. The CDR3 has 13 residues. Germline V gene sequence: CDR1 KGHDR, CDR2 SFDVKD. The CDR3 region is CATSDLVSVEQFF.